Sequencing of this TCR beta chain was carried out in a study of T cells in localized non-small cell lung cancer (dated by TCRdb to about 2020). At the level of the whole study: Comparing tumors with uninvolved tumor-adjacent lungs, the study looked at the T cell repertoires of 200 to 250 patients with early-stage NSCLC. All 230 or so NSCLC patients in the cohort were treatment-naive and had localized lung tumors that were resected. The mean age of the NSCLC patients was 60 to 85 years, with 130 or so men and 95 to 110 women.

The immunoSEQ Assay was used to sequence TCR beta CDR3 regions from DNA. For the original study's pipeline: To compute T cell density, TCR beta template counts were normalized to usable DNA, which was estimated by amplifying housekeeping genes. Using the preseqR package, richness was estimated by extrapolating to 120,000 templates for tissue samples and 400,000 templates for PBMC samples. Clonality was taken to be one minus Pielou's evenness. Tissue-enriched TCRs were identified by differential abundance testing using productive amino-acid clonotypes, minimum total count 5 and alpha 0.1. The Jaccard Index and the Morisita Overlap Index were used to measure repertoire overlap between compartments. GLIPH grouped TCR beta CDR3s together with public tetramer-defined viral CDR3s, and a viral motif had to include at least three viral sequences and also show V-gene enrichment. As stored in TCRdb, this immuneACCESS dataset retains in-frame rearrangements with V and J assigned. A fraction of the clones does not appear; measured against another copy, unresolved V genes explain less than half of the discrepancy, and the remainder lacks a known reason. The V and J calls and clone size were taken over from that table, and D and trimming were inferred from the DNA. This sample holds tens of thousands of clones; more than 75% were observed only once. The ten most abundant clones make up 15% to 20% of the sample.

The full study reports these points: Longer overall survival was associated with higher T cell density in blood, whereas shorter survival was associated with higher clonality in adjacent lung. Uninvolved tumor-adjacent lung showed the highest T cell clonality, higher than tumor, which suggests more focused antigenic responses in the adjacent lung. Because the study design was exploratory, TCR variables were selected using unadjusted p-values without false-discovery rate correction. Because multi-region tumor sequencing was not performed, intratumor heterogeneity could not be ruled out. A median of 57 of the top 100 tumor clones were detected in paired uninvolved adjacent lung, and 28 of these tumor clones were also found among the top 100 clones of the paired uninvolved adjacent lung.

Based on the germline V gene, the CDR1 and CDR2 sequences are SGHAT and FQNNGV. The CDR3 covers 14 residues, taking in both the cysteine and the phenylalanine. Only CDR3 DNA is held: 42 bases, read in frame from base 1. The junction carries 10 bases between V and J, which are trimmed by 0 bases and 7 bases respectively. Note on this clone: Its target antigen remains unknown. No qualities accompany the bases; no much larger clone lies one base away.

At diagnosis, tumor, uninvolved tumor-adjacent lung and peripheral blood were collected and then preserved as a mix of FFPE and fresh-frozen material. For TCR repertoire profiling, blood samples were analyzed as peripheral blood mononuclear cells. The clonotype was recovered from a woman aged 40 to 75 with stage II squamous cell lung carcinoma. The material was PBMCs, obtained before any cancer treatment. Recombination linked TRBV11-2 to TRBJ1-5; the D gene remains uncertain. The bases read TGTGCCAGCAGCTTAGAAGGGTCCAAACAGCCCCAGCATTTT. This gives the protein CASSLEGSKQPQHF.